This T cell receptor (beta chain) was captured in a study of T cell clonotyping in hematopoietic cell transplantation. Here immunoSEQ multiplex PCR was the method, and the copy in TCRdb shows in-frame clones only, minus some. The profile shows about 6,100 clones, about 34% of them singletons. The CDR3 extends over 14 amino acids. Germline lookup yields CDR1 MNHNY and CDR2 SVGAGI (reference sequence). V was pared by 7 bases and J by 3 bases, with 7 bases of the junction left unmatched. As concerns this clone: Because the CDR3 is missing its conserved closing phenylalanine or tryptophan, this is likely a read error.

The rearrangement links TRBV6-6 to TRBJ1-2, with 8 bases aligning to TRBD1. This receptor was taken from a female patient in her fifties who had an allogeneic stem cell transplant from an unrelated donor, so the T cells may come from the graft donor. Some clones in this sample may be carry-over from other donors' samples. This specimen consisted of peripheral blood mononuclear cells, obtained 30 days after allogeneic stem cell transplant. The CDR3: CASIYTGGDYGYTL. The CDR3 region has the DNA TGTGCCAGCATCTACACAGGGGGTGACTATGGCTACACCCTC.